Each of the 21 T cell receptor beta chains below was sequenced from the same sample in a study of vaccination and CD4 T cells after COVID-19 (dated 2022 in TCRdb). Antigens of these TCRs are unknown. The sample's treatment or condition, from its label and the paper: approximately 11-day PBMC culture with coronavirus spike peptide pools or control peptides (ViraFEST assay). The library came from PCR. The reads were generated on an Illumina iSeq 100. At the Johns Hopkins FTIC core, DNA from the cultured CD4+ T cells underwent TCR sequencing with the Oncomine TCR Beta short-read assay. TCRdb passed the public sequencing reads through fastp at Q25 and MiXCR, retaining productive beta sequences. Records with the same CDR3 protein are collapsed into one entry carrying the most frequent genes and DNA. The sample data list under 25,000 distinct CDR3 sequences, and around 40% of these were observed just once. Around 8.1% of the sample is in the top ten clones.

The starting material was CD4+ T cells from blood, cultured in vitro, obtained after SARS-CoV-2 vaccination. These receptors all stem from a human donor who had recovered from COVID-19.

Regarding this clonotype: Relative to the germline gene, one junction end is altered; a read error may explain this. This rearrangement joins TRBV7-2 to TRBJ2-5, with 8 bases matching TRBD2. Germline CDR1 SGHTA, CDR2 FQGNSA. This CDR3 has 16 amino acids. Here the CDR3 reads CASSSRQREPQGTQYF. DNA of the CDR3: TGTGCCAGCAGCTCTCGTCAGCGGGAGCCCCAAGGGACCCAGTACTTC.

This sequence joins TRBV24-1 and TRBJ1-5; D may be TRBD1 (5 bases). CDR1 KGHDR and CDR2 SFDVKD come from the germline V gene. V was trimmed by 4 bases and J by 3 bases, leaving 12 bases between them. The CDR3 is made up of 15 amino acids. The CDR3 region has the DNA TGTGCCACCAGTGACACCGGGACCGTCAATCAGCCCCAGCATTTT. Translating it yields CATSDTGTVNQPQHF.

The rearrangement links TRBV10-2 to TRBJ1-1; the match to TRBD1 covers 7 bases. The germline CDR1 and CDR2 sequences are WSHSY and SAAADI. The CDR3 runs to 13 residues. V trimming: 8 bases; J trimming: 3 bases; junction bases outside the gene matches: 6. In nucleotides, the CDR3 is TGCGCCAGCGGAAGGGGGCCTGACACTGAAGCTTTCTTT. Protein product: CASGRGPDTEAFF.

The chain employs TRBV19 and TRBJ2-4, with D possibly being TRBD1 (6 bases). The CDR3 contains 16 residues. Between the trimmed V and J ends, which lost 3 bases and 1 base, there was a span of 13 bases. Looked up from germline, CDR1 is LNHDA and CDR2 is SQIVND (reference sequence). CDR3 amino acids: CASSIGYREAKNIQYF. The CDR3 nucleotides read TGTGCCAGTAGTATCGGTTACAGGGAGGCCAAAAACATTCAGTACTTC.

This clonotype was detected a few times. This chain links TRBV19 with TRBJ1-1, with TRBD1 matching over 9 bases. The V gene end was trimmed by 6 bases and the J gene end by 3 bases; junction bases not matched to a gene: 11. Germline assignment: CDR1 LNHDA and CDR2 SQIVND (reference sequence). CDR3 size: 16 residues. The CDR3 protein is CASREWTGAVDTEAFF. CDR3 sequence (DNA): TGTGCCAGTAGGGAGTGGACAGGGGCGGTTGACACTGAAGCTTTCTTT.

In DNA, the CDR3 is TGTGCCAGTAGTTCCAGAAACACCGGGGAGCTGTTTTTT. Protein: CASSSRNTGELFF. The chain employs TRBV19 and TRBJ2-2; no clear D. With 5 bases removed from V and 2 bases from J, the gap between germline ends came to 6 bases. Germline lookup yields CDR1 LNHDA and CDR2 SQIVND (reference sequence). CDR3 size: 13 residues.

Remarks on this clonotype: A read error may produce the germline difference seen at one junction end. The chain employs TRBV11-2 and TRBJ2-1; TRBD2 agrees at 10 bases. CDR3 length equals 16 residues. From germline, CDR1 is SGHAT and CDR2 FQNNGV. CDR3 sequence: CASSLASGGAYNEQFF. DNA of the CDR3: TGTGCCAGCAGCTTAGCCAGCGGGGGGGCCTATAATGAGCAGTTCTTC.

By sample share, this clonotype is large (0.1 to 1%). This chain links TRBV6-2 or TRBV6-3 with TRBJ1-4; possibly TRBD1 for D (5 bases). This CDR3 is 13 amino acids long. With 5 bases removed from V and 6 bases from J, the gap between germline ends came to 10 bases. CDR1 and CDR2 from the germline V gene are MNHEY and SVGEGT. The CDR3 is CASSQARDEKLFF. The CDR3 region has the DNA TGTGCCAGCAGTCAAGCCAGGGATGAAAAACTGTTTTTT.

This clonotype has just a few counts. V gene TRBV19 combines with J gene TRBJ1-2, with D tentatively TRBD1 (6 bases). Germline CDR1 reads LNHDA; CDR2 reads SQIVND (reference sequence). Trimming pared 2 bases from V and 2 bases from J, leaving 9 bases between. This CDR3 comprises 14 residues. CDR3 sequence reads: CASSISGANYGYTF. The CDR3, as DNA: TGTGCCAGTAGTATATCAGGGGCCAACTATGGCTACACCTTC.

This chain uses TRBV6-1 with TRBJ1-1; 12 positions match TRBD1. The CDR3 totals 15 residues. V was pared by 5 bases and J by 11 bases, with 12 bases of the junction left unmatched. In germline, CDR1 is MNHNS, CDR2 SASEGT. CDR3 loop: CASSHLRDRGPSAFF. For the CDR3, the DNA is TGTGCCAGCAGTCATCTCCGGGACAGGGGGCCGTCGGCTTTCTTT.

The chain is built from TRBV5-4 and TRBJ1-2; possible D gene TRBD1, 5 bases. The CDR3 length is 14 residues. V was cut by 7 bases and J by 3 bases, with 16 bases left in between. Germline V gene data show CDR1 as SGHNT and CDR2 as YYREEE (reference sequence). This chain's CDR3 is CASRDWGKYYGYTF. The CDR3, as DNA: TGTGCCAGCCGCGATTGGGGGAAATACTATGGCTACACCTTC.

The chain joins TRBV20-1 to TRBJ1-6; no reliable D call. The germline V gene has CDR1 DFQATT and CDR2 SNEGSKA (reference sequence). V was trimmed by 4 bases and J by 0 bases, leaving 10 bases between them. The CDR3 covers 15 residues. CDR3 residues: CSAKPPSSYNSPLHF. For the CDR3, the DNA is TGCAGTGCTAAACCTCCAAGCTCCTATAATTCACCCCTCCACTTT.

The rearrangement links TRBV5-4 to TRBJ1-1; D unresolved. The CDR3 length is 16 residues. Trimming cost V 3 bases and J 2 bases, with 17 bases left between them. Germline CDR1 and CDR2: SGHNT and YYREEE (reference sequence). In DNA, the CDR3 is TGTGCCAGCAGCTCCCAGGTACTCTTAGGAAACACTGAAGCTTTCTTT. Translated, it gives CASSSQVLLGNTEAFF. Full variable domain (outside the CDR3, taken from reference TRBV5-4 and TRBJ1-1): ETGVTQSPTHLIKTRGQQVTLRCSSQSGHNTVSWYQQALGQGPQFIFQYYREEENGRGNFPPRFSGLQFPNYSSELNVNALELDDSALYLCASSSQVLLGNTEAFFGQGTRLTVV.

The V gene is TRBV7-6, the J gene TRBJ2-7; 10 nucleotides match TRBD2. Trimming at V came to 1 base and at J to 6 bases, leaving 6 bases not matched to a gene. CDR3 length: 15 residues. Looked up from germline, CDR1 is SGHVS and CDR2 is FNYEAQ. The DNA of the CDR3 is TGTGCCAGCAGCTTAGATCCTAGCGGGAGAGGCGAGCAGTACTTC. Its translation is CASSLDPSGRGEQYF.

The genes are TRBV2 and TRBJ1-1; D unclear. This CDR3 contains 14 residues. Trimming pared 2 bases from V and 1 base from J, leaving 8 bases between. The V gene's germline CDR1 is SNHLY and CDR2 FYNNEI. CDR3 sequence: CASSERVRNTEAFF. The CDR3 region has the DNA TGTGCCAGCAGTGAAAGGGTTCGGAACACTGAAGCTTTCTTT. Full variable domain (remainder filled in from reference TRBV2 and TRBJ1-1): EPEVTQTPSHQVTQMGQEVILRCVPISNHLYFYWYRQILGQKVEFLVSFYNNEISEKSEIFDDQFSVERPDGSNFTLKIRSTKLEDSAMYFCASSERVRNTEAFFGQGTRLTVV.

This clonotype was recorded a few times. The rearrangement joins TRBV21-1 to TRBJ2-7; the DNA was not compared with TRBD1, the D call given in the table. TRBV21-1 is classified as a pseudogene. The CDR3 has 16 amino acids. The CDR3 DNA sequence: TGTGCCAGAGGCCGCGGGGTGGGCAGGGGGCGCCGCGAGCAGTACTTC. Translated, it gives CARGRGVGRGRREQYF.

The sample holds a few counts of this clonotype. The chain combines TRBV6-1 with TRBJ1-2; D unclear. From germline, CDR1 is MNHNS and CDR2 SASEGT. V was pared by 4 bases and J by 7 bases, with 7 bases between. There are 11 residues in the CDR3. Here the CDR3 reads CASSASLGYTF. The DNA of the CDR3 is TGTGCCAGCAGTGCTTCACTTGGCTACACCTTC.

The gene calls are TRBV20-1 and TRBJ1-5, with 8 bases matching TRBD1. Germline CDR1 is DFQATT and CDR2 is SNEGSKA (reference sequence). The CDR3 loop spans 15 amino acids. Trimming took 2 bases from V and 4 from J; bases not matched to a gene: 7. The DNA of the CDR3 is TGCAGTGCTAGATTTGAGACAGGGGCAAATCAGCCCCAGCATTTT. Amino acids: CSARFETGANQPQHF.

The chain employs TRBV7-6 and TRBJ2-7; 8 bases are shared with TRBD2. V trimming: 5 bases; J trimming: 7 bases; junction bases outside the gene matches: 13. The CDR3 is made up of 15 amino acids. The V gene's germline CDR1 is SGHVS and CDR2 FNYEAQ. For the CDR3, the DNA is TGTGCCAGCAGCGTACTTAGCGCGGGAGGTGGTGAGCAGTACTTC. The encoded protein is CASSVLSAGGGEQYF.

This chain connects TRBV28 to TRBJ1-2, with no clear D. CDR1 and CDR2 (germline): MDHEN, SYDVKM. V was pared by 5 bases and J by 7 bases, with 14 bases between. The CDR3 spans 13 residues. The CDR3 spells CASSSGEVSGYTF. CDR3 DNA: TGTGCCAGCAGTAGTGGGGAGGTCAGTGGCTACACCTTC.

This chain connects TRBV28 to TRBJ1-3; the D is unclear. There are 12 residues in the CDR3. The germline V gene encodes CDR1 MDHEN and CDR2 SYDVKM. V was clipped by 5 bases and J by 6 bases, with 8 bases between them. The CDR3 region has the DNA TGTGCCAGCAGTACCTGGGAAAACACCATATATTTT. The encoded protein is CASSTWENTIYF.